The 18 T cell receptor beta chains listed next were all sequenced from one sample in a study of shared clonotypes between healthy human individuals. Profiled with immunoSEQ multiplex PCR; TCRdb holds only in-frame clones, not every one. The sample contains over a million clones, 78% of which appear only once. Sequencing input: memory CD4+ T cells from PBMCs. The subset here: CD45RA-negative fraction. These receptors all come from a young man in good health. Some clones in this sample may be carry-over from other donors' samples.

The chain combines TRBV11-2 with TRBJ2-5; 7 bases line up with TRBD1. There are 14 residues in the CDR3. With V trimmed by 4 bases and J by 5 bases, 7 bases remained unmatched. Germline CDR1 reads SGHAT; CDR2 reads FQNNGV. In DNA, the CDR3 is TGTGCCAGCAGCTCCGACAGGGTGGCGGAGACCCAGTACTTC. Translation gives CASSSDRVAETQYF.

This clone was counted once. The V and J genes are TRBV9 and TRBJ2-1; tentatively, D is TRBD1 or TRBD2 (5 bases each). The CDR3 is 12 amino acids. V was trimmed by 5 bases and J by 9 bases, leaving 12 bases between them. Per the germline V gene, CDR1 is SGDLS and CDR2 is YYNGEE. DNA of the CDR3: TGTGCCAGCAGTGGGGGACCGGGTGAGCAGTTCTTC. Translating gives CASSGGPGEQFF.

The rearrangement links TRBV28 to TRBJ2-1, with D perhaps TRBD2 (6 bases). The CDR3 runs to 15 residues. Germline lookup yields CDR1 MDHEN and CDR2 SYDVKM. Between the trimmed V and J ends, which lost 3 bases and 2 bases, there was a span of 11 bases. The CDR3 sequence: CASSLGGPAYNEQFF. CDR3 coding DNA: TGTGCCAGCAGTTTGGGGGGACCAGCCTACAATGAGCAGTTCTTC.

This sequence joins TRBV5-1 and TRBJ2-5; D not certain. Germline CDR1 reads SGHRS; CDR2 reads YFSETQ. V lost 2 bases and J lost 2, with 7 bases in between. The CDR3 loop spans 13 amino acids. The chain's CDR3 is CASSFGPQETQYF. CDR3 bases: TGCGCCAGCAGCTTCGGTCCTCAAGAGACCCAGTACTTC. Complete variable domain (other parts from reference TRBV5-1 and TRBJ2-5): KAGVTQTPRYLIKTRGQQVTLSCSPISGHRSVSWYQQTPGQGLQFLFEYFSETQRNKGNFPGRFSGRQFSNSRSEMNVSTLELGDSALYLCASSFGPQETQYFGPGTRLLVL.

The V call is TRBV7-8, the J call TRBJ2-5; tentative D call: TRBD1 (7 bases). V was clipped by 5 bases and J by 4 bases, with 20 bases between them. The CDR3 sequence is 16 residues long. The germline V gene encodes CDR1 SGHVS and CDR2 FQNEAQ. This CDR3 reads CASSPRPEGAAETQYF. The CDR3 coding sequence is TGTGCCAGCAGCCCCCGCCCGGAGGGGGCCGCAGAGACCCAGTACTTC.

The rearrangement links TRBV21-1 to TRBJ1-1; TRBD1 is taken as the D call from the table, unchecked against the DNA. TRBV21-1 is a pseudogene segment. CDR3 length: 15 residues. CDR3 residues: CASRTGGLTNTEAFF. In DNA form, the CDR3 reads TGTGCCAGCAGGACAGGGGGCCTTACGAACACTGAAGCTTTCTTT.

In nucleotides, the CDR3 is TGTGCCAGCTCACCGGGAGCAGGGAGGGAGCACTCCTACGAGCAGTACTTC. It specifies CASSPGAGREHSYEQYF. This chain connects TRBV18 to TRBJ2-7; TRBD2 matches 7 bases. V shed 3 bases, J shed 0 bases, and the junction held 11 bases outside the gene matches. CDR1 KGHSH and CDR2 LQKENI come from the germline V gene. The length of the CDR3 is 17 residues.

About this clone itself: Since a far larger clone is one base different, this is likely a read error. V and J are TRBV2 and TRBJ1-4, with no clear D. The germline V and J ends were trimmed by 7 bases and 3 bases, with 12 bases remaining between them. Germline V gene sequence: CDR1 SNHLY, CDR2 FYNNEI. The CDR3 totals 14 residues. The CDR3 sequence is CASKSRRANEKLFF. The CDR3, as DNA: TGTGCCAGCAAATCAAGGAGGGCTAATGAAAAACTGTTTTTT.

The chain joins TRBV19 to TRBJ2-5; TRBD1 matches 7 bases. V trimming: 7 bases; J trimming: 2 bases; junction bases outside the gene matches: 4. The V gene's germline CDR1 is LNHDA and CDR2 SQIVND (reference sequence). The CDR3 has 13 amino acids. CDR3 nucleotide sequence: TGTGCCAGTACGGGACAGCTACAAGAGACCCAGTACTTC. This codes for CASTGQLQETQYF.

The gene calls are TRBV19 and TRBJ2-7, with 7 bases identical to TRBD2. The CDR3 has 13 amino acids. V dropped 6 bases and J dropped 3; count of bases not matched to a gene: 5. Germline V gives CDR1 LNHDA, CDR2 SQIVND (reference sequence). CDR3 sequence (DNA): TGTGCCAGTAGCGGGAGGACTCTCTACGAGCAGTACTTC. Translation gives CASSGRTLYEQYF.

Concerning this clone: Other DNA sequences in the same sample also yield this CDR3. The chain is built from TRBV5-1 and TRBJ2-7; the match to TRBD1 covers 7 bases. The CDR3 length is 14 residues. Trimming cost V 0 bases and J 4 bases; bases outside gene matches: 4. In germline, CDR1 is SGHRS, CDR2 YFSETQ. This CDR3 reads CASSLGQGLYEQYF. In DNA form, the CDR3 reads TGCGCCAGCAGCTTGGGACAGGGCTTATACGAGCAGTACTTC.

To note about this clone: A far larger clone is just one base off, so this is likely a read error. The rearrangement joins TRBV7-8 to TRBJ2-5; the D is unclear. From germline, CDR1 is SGHVS and CDR2 FQNEAQ. This CDR3 contains 12 residues. The V and J ends lost 5 bases and 5 bases respectively, with 9 bases between them. CDR3 sequence reads: CASSPRRETQYF. CDR3 nucleotides: TGTGCCAGCAGCCCCCGCCGGGAGACCCAGTACTTC.

The chain joins TRBV27 to TRBJ1-2; a weak D match, TRBD1 (5 bases). Germline CDR1 is MNHEY and CDR2 is SMNVEV (reference sequence). Between the trimmed V and J ends, which lost 5 bases and 3 bases, there was a span of 10 bases. This CDR3 is built from 13 residues. The CDR3 reads CASSQGTDYGYTF. CDR3 nucleotides: TGTGCCAGCAGTCAGGGTACTGACTATGGCTACACCTTC.

Only one count was recorded for this clone. The chain employs TRBV28 and TRBJ1-1, with D hard to call. Germline lookup yields CDR1 MDHEN and CDR2 SYDVKM. The V gene lost 5 bases and the J gene lost 1 base, with 11 bases spanning the gap. The CDR3 length is 14 residues. The CDR3 nucleotides are TGTGCCAGCAGTCGCGGACGGAGGAACACTGAAGCTTTCTTT. It is translated as CASSRGRRNTEAFF. The full variable domain, its missing parts supplied by reference TRBV28 and TRBJ1-1, is DVKVTQSSRYLVKRTGEKVFLECVQDMDHENMFWYRQDPGLGLRLIYFSYDVKMKEKGDIPEGYSVSREKKERFSLILESASTNQTSMYLCASSRGRRNTEAFFGQGTRLTVV.

This clone has at least ten counts. The CDR3 reads CASSSRAGVYF. The DNA of the CDR3 is TGTGCCAGCAGTTCTCGGGCAGGGGTATACTTC. This chain joins TRBV27 and TRBJ2-7; a weak D match, TRBD1 (6 bases). Germline values: CDR1 MNHEY, CDR2 SMNVEV (reference sequence). This CDR3 has 11 amino acids. V was trimmed by 4 bases and J by 13 bases, leaving 14 bases between them.

At least ten counts were recorded for this clone. Other DNA sequences in the sample encode the same CDR3. This sequence joins TRBV19 and TRBJ1-1, with TRBD1 matching over 10 bases. The germline CDR1 and CDR2 sequences are LNHDA and SQIVND (reference sequence). Unmatched junction bases numbered 3, after V lost 6 bases and J lost 2 bases. The CDR3 sequence is 14 residues long. CDR3 sequence (DNA): TGTGCCAGTAGGGGGACAGGGGAAAACACTGAAGCTTTCTTT. Protein: CASRGTGENTEAFF.

This rearrangement joins TRBV28 to TRBJ2-7, with TRBD2 identical over 11 bases. The germline V gene encodes CDR1 MDHEN and CDR2 SYDVKM. V was pared by 5 bases and J by 2 bases, with 20 bases of the junction left unmatched. The CDR3 is 20 amino acids. The CDR3 is CASSHLGGTSGSLRPYEQYF. CDR3 DNA: TGTGCCAGCAGTCACCTCGGTGGGACTAGCGGATCCCTACGTCCCTACGAGCAGTACTTC.

This chain links TRBV4-3 with TRBJ2-6; the D is unclear. The CDR3 spans 15 residues. V was clipped by 0 bases and J by 3 bases, with 6 bases between them. Germline CDR1 LGHNA, CDR2 YSLEER. In DNA form, the CDR3 reads TGCGCCAGCAGCCAAGATGTGTTTGGGGCCAACGTCCTGACTTTC. Translating gives CASSQDVFGANVLTF.